This T cell receptor (beta chain) is drawn from a study of CD8 T cells in ankylosing spondylitis. This clonotype was seen at least ten times. Its antigen is currently unknown. Making use of molecular barcodes, quantitative 5'-RACE generated TCR beta libraries. From the 5' RACE reads, TCRdb called clonotypes with MiXCR, one entry per CDR3 protein. Of fewer than 550,000 distinct CDR3 sequences listed, roughly 5.2% are singletons. Germline V gene data show CDR1 as MNHNS and CDR2 as SASEGT. Trimming cost V 7 bases and J 0 bases, with 12 bases left between them. The length of the CDR3 is 15 residues. Overall study findings and caveats: In synovial fluid and blood from reactive arthritis, some motif variants were previously reported. Clones linked to disease were reported to show significant enrichment in matched ankylosing spondylitis synovial fluid. Disease-linked clones bore a CD8+ phenotype, appearing relatively rarely in peripheral blood. Ankylosing spondylitis blood seemed to carry a telltale TCR beta motif made of roughly eight highly homologous variants.

The rearrangement links TRBV6-1 to TRBJ2-2, with a tentative D call TRBD2 (5 bases). Sample: blood, either unsorted or a sorted T cell fraction (not recorded which). This TCR came from a male donor with ankylosing spondylitis. The DNA of the CDR3 is TGTGCCAGCACTAGAGAGGGTTCGAACACCGGGGAGCTGTTTTTT. Amino acid sequence: CASTREGSNTGELFF.